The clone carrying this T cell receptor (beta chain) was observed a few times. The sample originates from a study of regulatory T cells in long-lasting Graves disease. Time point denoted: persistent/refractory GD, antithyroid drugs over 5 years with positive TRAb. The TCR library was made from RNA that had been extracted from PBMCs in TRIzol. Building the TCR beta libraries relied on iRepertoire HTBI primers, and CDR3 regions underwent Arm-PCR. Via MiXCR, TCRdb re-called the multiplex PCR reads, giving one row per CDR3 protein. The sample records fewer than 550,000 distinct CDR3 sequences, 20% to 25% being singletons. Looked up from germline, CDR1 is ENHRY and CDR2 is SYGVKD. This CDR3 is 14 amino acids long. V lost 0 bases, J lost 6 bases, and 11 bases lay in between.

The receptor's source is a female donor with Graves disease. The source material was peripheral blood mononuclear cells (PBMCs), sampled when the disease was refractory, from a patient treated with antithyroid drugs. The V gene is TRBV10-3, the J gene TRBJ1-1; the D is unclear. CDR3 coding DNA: TGTGCCATCAGTGAGTCGGCGGACGGACCTGAAGCTTTCTTT. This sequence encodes CAISESADGPEAFF.